These 20 T cell receptor beta chains came from one sample sequenced in a study of blood T cell repertoires in COVID-19 (dated by TCRdb to 2020 to 2022). Library method: the immunoSEQ multiplex PCR assay. TCRdb provides this immuneACCESS table in a form limited to in-frame rearrangements. Some clones are lacking; in checked studies, under half of them reflect an unresolved V gene, and why the rest are absent is not known. Across this sample there are about 140,000 clones, with around 80% seen only once. Approximately 10% of the sample is held by the ten biggest clonotypes. The sample taken for sequencing was peripheral blood. These receptors were taken from a man in his sixties who had recovered from COVID-19.

The chain has TRBV6-6 and TRBJ1-5; D remains unclear. Germline V CDR1 and CDR2: MNHNY, SVGAGI (reference sequence). The CDR3 extends over 14 amino acids. The V end was cut by 4 bases, the J end by 3 bases, with 10 bases between. In nucleotides, the CDR3 is TGTGCCAGCAGTTTGACGGACTCCAATCAGCCCCAGCATTTT. Protein: CASSLTDSNQPQHF.

This clone was detected a few times. The gene calls are TRBV11-2 and TRBJ1-2; TRBD1 agrees at 8 bases. This CDR3 is built from 13 residues. Germline assignment: CDR1 SGHAT and CDR2 FQNNGV. V shed 6 bases, J shed 9 bases, and the junction held 9 bases outside the gene matches. The CDR3, as DNA: TGTGCCAGCAGTCGTACAGGGGGAACGAGCTACACCTTC. This translates into CASSRTGGTSYTF. The complete variable domain, with remaining parts taken from reference TRBV11-2 and TRBJ1-2, reads EAGVAQSPRYKIIEKRQSVAFWCNPISGHATLYWYQQILGQGPKLLIQFQNNGVVDDSQLPKDRFSAERLKGVDSTLKIQPAKLEDSAVYLCASSRTGGTSYTFGSGTRLTVV.

The V call is TRBV18, the J call TRBJ2-1; 13 nucleotides agree with TRBD2. CDR1 KGHSH and CDR2 LQKENI come from the germline V gene. The V and J ends lost 3 bases and 2 bases, in that order; junction bases with no gene match: 1. This CDR3 has 16 amino acids. The CDR3 DNA reads TGTGCCAGCTCACCGGGACTAGCGGGAACCTACAATGAGCAGTTCTTC. This sequence encodes CASSPGLAGTYNEQFF. The full variable domain, with the rest looked up from reference TRBV18 and TRBJ2-1, is NAGVMQNPRHLVRRRGQEARLRCSPMKGHSHVYWYRQLPEEGLKFMVYLQKENIIDESGMPKERFSAEFPKEGPSILRIQQVVRGDSAAYFCASSPGLAGTYNEQFFGPGTRLTVL.

This sequence joins TRBV5-8 and TRBJ1-1, with D maybe TRBD1 (6 bases). The CDR3 covers 13 residues. Germline CDR1 reads SGHTS; CDR2 reads YDEGEE. V lost 4 bases and J 7 bases, leaving 14 bases between the germline ends. The DNA of the CDR3 is TGTGCCAGCAGCCCCCGGACAGACCTTGAAGCTTTCTTT. Amino acid sequence: CASSPRTDLEAFF.

V is TRBV23-1 and J is TRBJ1-3; D is uncertain. TRBV23-1 is designated an ORF whose function remains uncertain. This CDR3 has 9 residues. The V and J ends lost 3 bases and 14 bases respectively, with 5 bases between them. CDR3 nucleotides: TGCGCCAGCAGTCACCTTCTATATTTT. Encoded protein: CASSHLLYF.

The gene calls are TRBV19 and TRBJ2-2; 13 nucleotides match TRBD2. CDR3 length: 16 amino acids. The junction had 6 bases not matched to a gene; V was cut back by 4 bases and J by 7 bases. The germline gives CDR1 LNHDA, CDR2 SQIVND (reference sequence). The CDR3 here is CASSRRTSGRSGELFF. In nucleotides, the CDR3 is TGTGCCAGTAGTAGAAGGACTAGCGGGAGAAGCGGGGAGCTGTTTTTT.

This clone was observed a single time. The chain joins TRBV9 to TRBJ2-2, with 9 bases that match TRBD2. Germline values: CDR1 SGDLS, CDR2 YYNGEE. The V segment lost 6 bases and the J segment 4 bases; nucleotides outside the gene matches: 7. This CDR3 contains 15 residues. The chain's CDR3 is CASTPTSGATGELFF. CDR3 DNA: TGTGCCAGCACCCCGACTAGCGGTGCCACCGGGGAGCTGTTTTTT.

The rearrangement joins TRBV27 to TRBJ1-1; D gene unclear. Germline-derived CDR1 and CDR2 are MNHEY and SMNVEV (reference sequence). V gave up 5 bases and J gave up 2 bases, with 6 bases separating them. CDR3 length: 12 amino acids. The CDR3 reads CASSNRNTEAFF. CDR3 DNA sequence: TGTGCCAGCAGTAACAGAAACACTGAAGCTTTCTTT.

The chain links TRBV4-2 to TRBJ2-2, with TRBD2 matching over 9 bases. Germline CDR1 LGHNA, CDR2 YNFKEQ. Trimming cost V 1 base and J 8 bases; bases outside gene matches: 8. The CDR3 has 16 amino acids. The chain's CDR3 is CASSQAAGGFRGELFF. In DNA, the CDR3 is TGTGCCAGCAGCCAAGCTGCGGGAGGGTTTAGGGGGGAGCTGTTTTTT.

Comments on this clone: The germline gene is not matched at one end of the junction; a read error may be the cause. The genes are TRBV3-1 (or the pseudogene TRBV3-2) and TRBJ1-1, with 11 bases aligning to TRBD1. CDR3 length equals 13 residues. Germline CDR1 reads LGHDT; CDR2 reads YNNKEL (reference sequence). CDR3 bases: TGTGCCAGCAGCCAAGATTGGGGACAGGGGGGAATCTTT. Its translation is CASSQDWGQGGIF.

This clone turned up a few times. The gene calls are TRBV2 and TRBJ1-1; 8 bases align to TRBD1. CDR3 length equals 14 residues. V lost 4 bases, J lost 0 bases, and 1 base stayed unmatched. Germline V lookup: CDR1 SNHLY, CDR2 FYNNEI. DNA of the CDR3: TGTGCCAGCAGTGTGACAGGGGTGAACACTGAAGCTTTCTTT. This codes for CASSVTGVNTEAFF.

This clone showed up just a few times. This sequence joins TRBV7-9 and TRBJ1-1, with D possibly matching TRBD1 (6 bases). V was clipped by 1 base and J by 3 bases, with 12 bases between them. The CDR3 extends over 15 amino acids. CDR1 and CDR2 (germline): SEHNR, FQNEAQ (reference sequence). The DNA for the CDR3 is TGTGCCAGCAGCTTAGAAGGGGGGGTGGACACTGAAGCTTTCTTT. Encoded protein: CASSLEGGVDTEAFF.

This clone has only one observation. CDR3 protein: CASSLERDRSTGELFF. The DNA of the CDR3 is TGCGCCAGCAGCCTCGAACGGGACAGAAGCACCGGGGAGCTGTTTTTT. V and J are TRBV4-3 and TRBJ2-2; 7 bases map to TRBD1. Germline V lookup: CDR1 LGHNA, CDR2 YSLEER. V dropped 4 bases and J dropped 4; count of bases not matched to a gene: 9. The CDR3 is 16 residues long.

V is TRBV27 and J is TRBJ2-7, with 7 bases that match TRBD1. The junction had 5 bases not matched to a gene; V was cut back by 1 base and J by 2 bases. The CDR3 is 15 amino acids. Germline lookup yields CDR1 MNHEY and CDR2 SMNVEV (reference sequence). The CDR3 coding sequence is TGTGCCAGCAGTTTATACGGGACAGTAACCTACGAGCAGTACTTC. Translated: CASSLYGTVTYEQYF.

CDR3 in amino acids: CASSEEGTPYEQYF. The CDR3 region has the DNA TGTGCCAGCAGTGAAGAAGGGACACCTTACGAGCAGTACTTC. This chain joins TRBV2 and TRBJ2-7; tentatively, D is TRBD1 (6 bases). The CDR3 totals 14 residues. V was clipped by 1 base and J by 4 bases, with 11 bases between them. In germline, CDR1 is SNHLY, CDR2 FYNNEI.

The chain joins TRBV7-2 to TRBJ1-1; D unclear. Deletions cut 1 base from V and 6 bases from J, with 9 bases between. The CDR3 spans 13 residues. Per the germline V gene, CDR1 is SGHTA and CDR2 is FQGNSA. In DNA form, the CDR3 reads TGTGCCAGCAGCTTAGGAGCAGGCCCTGAAGCTTTCTTT. Protein: CASSLGAGPEAFF.

The V gene is TRBV9, the J gene TRBJ1-5, with 8 bases identical to TRBD1. Germline CDR1 and CDR2: SGDLS and YYNGEE. There are 15 residues in the CDR3. V shed 0 bases and J 7 bases; nucleotides not matched to a gene: 6. As DNA, the CDR3 is TGTGCCAGCAGCGTAGGGACAGGGCAAGGCCAGCCCCAGCATTTT. This translates into CASSVGTGQGQPQHF.

This clone has only one observation. This chain connects TRBV18 to TRBJ2-1, with D unresolved. V dropped 6 bases and J dropped 9 bases, with 9 bases sitting between them. CDR1 and CDR2 from the germline V gene are KGHSH and LQKENI. CDR3 length: 11 amino acids. The CDR3 spells CASSPRLEQFF. CDR3 bases: TGTGCCAGCTCCCCTAGGCTTGAGCAGTTCTTC.

The V gene is TRBV6-1, the J gene TRBJ1-5; a weak D match, TRBD1 (6 bases). Germline CDR1 reads MNHNS; CDR2 reads SASEGT. V was clipped by 2 bases and J by 3 bases, with 11 bases between them. This CDR3 region has 15 residues. The CDR3 is CASSEIGQSNQPQHF. The CDR3 coding sequence is TGTGCCAGCAGTGAAATCGGACAGTCCAATCAGCCCCAGCATTTT.

This chain joins TRBV4-2 and TRBJ1-2, with D maybe TRBD1 (6 bases). CDR1 is LGHNA, CDR2 YNFKEQ, per germline. This CDR3 is built from 16 residues. Trimming shortened V by 0 bases and J by 4 bases, and 15 bases separated the two germline ends. The CDR3 DNA reads TGTGCCAGCAGCCAAGATTATCGGGGGGCAGGCTATGGCTACACCTTC. This gives the protein CASSQDYRGAGYGYTF.